This is a list of T cell receptor beta chains from one sample in a study of blood T cell repertoires in COVID-19. Sequencing was performed with immunoSEQ multiplex PCR; in TCRdb, only in-frame clones are kept and a portion is missing. This sample has 150,000 to 170,000 clones, with under 95% found just once. Sequencing used peripheral blood. Receptors originate from a man aged 50-59 years with acute or convalescent COVID-19. The CDR3 runs from the conserved cysteine through the conserved F or W. The order of the fields is V gene, J gene, CDR3 protein.

TRBV6-5	TRBJ2-7	CASSKRDRDEQYF
TRBV21-1	TRBJ1-5	CASSKGDRGQPQHF
TRBV4-1	TRBJ2-1	CASSQAWRDEQFF
TRBV24-1	TRBJ2-1	CATSGSAGGTHNEQFF
TRBV7-2	TRBJ2-2	CASSLGTAPNGELFF
TRBV5-6	TRBJ2-2	CASSDRGPPGELFF
TRBV27	TRBJ1-5	CASSLHSSNQPQHF
TRBV7-2	TRBJ2-5	CASSLQRTDETQYF
TRBV21-1	TRBJ1-4	CASSTGRTEKLFF
TRBV5-1	TRBJ2-3	CASSPPGGADTQYF
TRBV7-2	TRBJ1-1	CASSLAQTGGTEAFF
TRBV9	TRBJ2-3	CASSVTYYRTDTQYF
TRBV27	TRBJ1-1	CASRDAGTEKEAFF
TRBV6-5	TRBJ1-1	CASSRGTGQTEAFF
TRBV9	TRBJ2-1	CASSVDARTSAQEQFF
TRBV5-4	TRBJ1-2	CASSFRGADYGYTF
TRBV3-1/TRBV3-2	TRBJ2-1	CASSQDPRASGGNEQFF
TRBV7-2	TRBJ2-5	CASSLIPRTNQETQYF
TRBV9	TRBJ2-7	CASSVGGTGYEQYF
TRBV2	TRBJ2-2	CASSERGSRELFF
TRBV11-2	TRBJ2-3	CASSYTLRGGTDTQYF
TRBV15	TRBJ2-5	CATSRDEGGTQYF
TRBV19	TRBJ1-2	CASSNDGTGGYGYTF
TRBV4-2	TRBJ1-5	CASSLQGDLGNQPQHF
TRBV5-6	TRBJ2-2	CASSHERESPGELFF
TRBV28	TRBJ2-2	CASSPGGAGTGELFF
TRBV7-3	TRBJ2-7	CASSPGAGVYEQYF
TRBV24-1	TRBJ1-5	CATSETNQPQHF
TRBV10-3	TRBJ1-4	CAISESGGAGTNEKLFF
TRBV14	TRBJ2-1	CASSQAGTSANEQFF
TRBV27	TRBJ1-3	CASSLNVPGQTNSGNTIYF
TRBV4-1	TRBJ2-1	CASSQRVQLAGVSDEQFF
TRBV6-5	TRBJ2-7	CASSYLGLAGGEQYF
TRBV3-1/TRBV3-2	TRBJ2-1	CASSQGLAGGNEQFF
TRBV29-1	TRBJ2-7	CSVGQGTVSEQYF
TRBV29-1	TRBJ2-3	CSVETSGGDTQYF
TRBV2	TRBJ1-3	CATPSGKAGTGNTIYF
TRBV3-1/TRBV3-2	TRBJ1-4	CASSQEWTGEEKLFF
TRBV30	TRBJ2-3	CAWSAGLAGGLDTQYF
TRBV7-9	TRBJ2-2	CASSRWPIGELFF
TRBV14	TRBJ1-5	CASSQDRGTEYQPQHF
TRBV5-1	TRBJ1-1	CASKGGGFMNTEAFF
TRBV4-1	TRBJ2-1	CASSQPGSRLYNEQFF
TRBV5-1	TRBJ1-3	CASSPGTVSLNTIYF
TRBV6-6	TRBJ1-3	CASSYGGLSSGNTIYF
TRBV6-1	TRBJ1-4	CASSESWTGATNEKLFF
TRBV3-1/TRBV3-2	TRBJ2-7	CASSPTSGSFLKYF
TRBV27	TRBJ2-1	CASSLFGLEQFF
TRBV5-1	TRBJ2-7	CASSLREASVYEQYF
TRBV5-8	TRBJ2-5	CASSFGQLRETQYF
TRBV4-2	TRBJ2-7	CASSQFGQVLSYEQYF
TRBV9	TRBJ2-7	CASSAPGQGVDEQYF
TRBV29-1	TRBJ2-7	CSVEDGQTYEQYF
TRBV3-1/TRBV3-2	TRBJ1-2	CASSKDRGYGYTF